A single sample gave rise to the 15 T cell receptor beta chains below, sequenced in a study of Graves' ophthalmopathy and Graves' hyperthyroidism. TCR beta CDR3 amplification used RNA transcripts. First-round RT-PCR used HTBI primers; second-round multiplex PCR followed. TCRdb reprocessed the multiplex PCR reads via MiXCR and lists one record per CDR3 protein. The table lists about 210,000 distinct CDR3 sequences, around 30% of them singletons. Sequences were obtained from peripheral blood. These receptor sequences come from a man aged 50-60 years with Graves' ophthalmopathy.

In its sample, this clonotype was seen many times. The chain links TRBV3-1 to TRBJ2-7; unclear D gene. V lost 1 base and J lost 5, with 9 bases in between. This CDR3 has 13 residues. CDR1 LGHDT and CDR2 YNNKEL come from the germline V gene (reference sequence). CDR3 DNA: TGTGCCAGCAGCCAAGCGGACGGCCACGAGCAGTACTTC. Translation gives CASSQADGHEQYF.

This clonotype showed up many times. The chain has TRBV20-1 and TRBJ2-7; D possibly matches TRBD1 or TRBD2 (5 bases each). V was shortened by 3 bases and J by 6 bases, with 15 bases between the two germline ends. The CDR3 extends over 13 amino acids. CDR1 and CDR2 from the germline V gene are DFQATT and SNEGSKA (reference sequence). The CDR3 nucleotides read TGCAGTGCTAGTCGGGGACCCTCCGGCGAGCAGTACTTC. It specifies CSASRGPSGEQYF.

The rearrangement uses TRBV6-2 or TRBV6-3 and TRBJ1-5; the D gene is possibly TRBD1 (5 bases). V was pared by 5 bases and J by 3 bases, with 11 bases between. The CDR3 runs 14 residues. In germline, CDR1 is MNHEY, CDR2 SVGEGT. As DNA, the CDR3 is TGTGCCAGCAGTGAGGAGGGGCTCAATCAGCCCCAGCATTTT. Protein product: CASSEEGLNQPQHF.

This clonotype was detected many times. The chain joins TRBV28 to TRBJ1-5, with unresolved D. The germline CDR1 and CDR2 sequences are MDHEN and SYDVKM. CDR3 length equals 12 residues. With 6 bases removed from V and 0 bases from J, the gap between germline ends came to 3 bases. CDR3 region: CASSPSNQPQHF. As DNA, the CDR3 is TGTGCCAGCAGCCCTAGCAATCAGCCCCAGCATTTT.

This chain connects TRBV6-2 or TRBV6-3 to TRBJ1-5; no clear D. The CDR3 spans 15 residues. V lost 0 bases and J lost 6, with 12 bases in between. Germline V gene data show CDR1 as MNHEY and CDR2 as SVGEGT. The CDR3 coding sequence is TGTGCCAGCAGTTACTCAGGGAATGTCCGTCAGCCCCAGCATTTT. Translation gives CASSYSGNVRQPQHF.

The CDR3 region is CASSRDTLYGYTF. Here the CDR3 DNA reads TGTGCCAGCAGTCGGGACACCCTCTATGGCTACACCTTC. The chain carries TRBV12-3 or TRBV12-4 and TRBJ1-2, with D maybe TRBD1 (6 bases). The CDR3 totals 13 residues. The V gene lost 5 bases and the J gene lost 4 bases, with 11 bases spanning the gap.

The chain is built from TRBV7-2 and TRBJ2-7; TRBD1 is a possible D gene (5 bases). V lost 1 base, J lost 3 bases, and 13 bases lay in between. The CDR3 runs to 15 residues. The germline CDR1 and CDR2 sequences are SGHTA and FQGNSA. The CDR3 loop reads CASSLGSGPYYEQYF. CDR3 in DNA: TGTGCCAGCAGCTTAGGGTCAGGGCCCTACTACGAGCAGTACTTC.

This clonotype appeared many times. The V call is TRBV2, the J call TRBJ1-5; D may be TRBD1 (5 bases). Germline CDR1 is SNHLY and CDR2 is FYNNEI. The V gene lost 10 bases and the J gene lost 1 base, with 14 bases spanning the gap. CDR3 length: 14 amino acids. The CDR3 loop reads CATTRDWSNQPQHF. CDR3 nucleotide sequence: TGTGCCACCACCCGGGACTGGAGCAATCAGCCCCAGCATTTT.

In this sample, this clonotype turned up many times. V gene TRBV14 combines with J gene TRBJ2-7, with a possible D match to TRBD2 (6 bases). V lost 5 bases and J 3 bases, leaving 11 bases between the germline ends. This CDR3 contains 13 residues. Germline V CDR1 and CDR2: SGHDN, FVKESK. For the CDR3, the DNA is TGTGCCAGCAGCAGGAGGGCGATCTACGAGCAGTACTTC. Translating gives CASSRRAIYEQYF.

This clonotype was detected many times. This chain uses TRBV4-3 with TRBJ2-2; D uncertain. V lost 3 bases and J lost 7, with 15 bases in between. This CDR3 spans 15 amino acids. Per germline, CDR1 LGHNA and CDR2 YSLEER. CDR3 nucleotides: TGCGCCAGCAGCCAGAATCACCGACCGCACGGGGAGCTGTTTTTT. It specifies CASSQNHRPHGELFF.

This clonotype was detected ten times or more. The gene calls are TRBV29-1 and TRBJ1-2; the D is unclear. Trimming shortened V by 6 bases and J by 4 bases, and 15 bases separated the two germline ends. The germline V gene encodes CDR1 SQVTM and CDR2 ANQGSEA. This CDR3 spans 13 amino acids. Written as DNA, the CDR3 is TGCAGCGTCCCACAGATCGCCCCCTATGGCTACACCTTC. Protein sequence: CSVPQIAPYGYTF.

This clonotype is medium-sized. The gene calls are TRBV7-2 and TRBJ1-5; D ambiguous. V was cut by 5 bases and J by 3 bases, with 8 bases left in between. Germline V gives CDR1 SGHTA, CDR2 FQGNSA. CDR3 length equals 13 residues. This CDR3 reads CASSVELNQPQHF. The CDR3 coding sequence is TGTGCCAGCAGCGTGGAACTCAATCAGCCCCAGCATTTT.

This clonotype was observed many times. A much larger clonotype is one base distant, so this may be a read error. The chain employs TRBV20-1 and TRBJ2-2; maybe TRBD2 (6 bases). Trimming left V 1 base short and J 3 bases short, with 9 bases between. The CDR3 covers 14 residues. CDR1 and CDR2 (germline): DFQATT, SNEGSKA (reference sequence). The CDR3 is CSARGASDTGELFF. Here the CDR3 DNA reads TGCAGTGCTAGAGGGGCTAGCGACACCGGGGAGCTGTTTTTT.

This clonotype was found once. The CDR3 region is CASGTMDQPQHF. The CDR3 nucleotides are TGTGCCAGCGGGACCATGGATCAGCCCCAGCATTTT. The rearrangement joins TRBV12-3 or TRBV12-4 to TRBJ1-5, with a tentative D call TRBD1 (5 bases). Between the trimmed V and J ends, which lost 8 bases and 5 bases, there was a span of 10 bases. The CDR3 is made up of 12 amino acids.

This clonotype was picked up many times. CDR3 coding DNA: TGTGCCAGCTCACCACCCGGGACAGGGGTGAACACTGAAGCTTTCTTT. It specifies CASSPPGTGVNTEAFF. The V gene is TRBV18, the J gene TRBJ1-1, with 10 bases identical to TRBD1. Unmatched junction bases numbered 1, after V lost 0 bases and J lost 0 bases. The CDR3 is made up of 16 amino acids. Germline assignment: CDR1 KGHSH and CDR2 LQKENI. Full variable domain (missing parts from reference TRBV18 and TRBJ1-1): NAGVMQNPRHLVRRRGQEARLRCSPMKGHSHVYWYRQLPEEGLKFMVYLQKENIIDESGMPKERFSAEFPKEGPSILRIQQVVRGDSAAYFCASSPPGTGVNTEAFFGQGTRLTVV.